This TCR beta chain was sequenced for a study of shared clonotypes between healthy human individuals. CDR1 and CDR2 from the germline V gene are MGHRA and YSYEKL. The J segment lost 7 bases and the V segment lost 1 base, leaving 5 bases of the junction unmatched. This CDR3 contains 16 residues. Assay execution took place at the deep level. The repertoire was sequenced with immunoSEQ multiplex PCR; TCRdb's copy has only in-frame clones and lacks some. The sample lists more than 80,000 clones, roughly two thirds occurring once. The chain is built from TRBV4-1 and TRBJ2-7, with 15 positions matching TRBD2. This TCR was sampled from a man younger than 40 in good health. Sequenced: memory CD8+ T cells sorted from blood. The subset was: CD45RO+ cells pooled with CCR7-negative TemRA cells. CDR3 coding DNA: TGCGCCAGCAGCCAAGCCTTCGGGACTAGCGGGAGGGAGCAGTACTTC. Its translation: CASSQAFGTSGREQYF.